This T cell receptor (beta chain) appears in the sequencing data of a study of cytomegalovirus exposure and HLA in healthy donors. Notes on this clone: Its specificity is not known.

Trimming shortened V by 2 bases and J by 8 bases, and 12 bases separated the two germline ends. The CDR3 loop spans 13 amino acids. Germline values: CDR1 KGHSH, CDR2 LQKENI. Donors had nominal health at sampling but likely had unrecorded immune exposures. The PCR had 60 Vbeta and 13 Jbeta primers. The method was immunoSEQ multiplex PCR; TCRdb's version includes in-frame clones alone and lacks a portion of them. The profile shows 150,000 to 200,000 clones, around 80% of them singletons. Study outcomes and limitations: Sequencing artifact likely explains a cluster of highly shared sequence variants. For TCR beta chains, V- and J-gene trimming was later linked to a missense DCLRE1C variant.

The sample taken for sequencing was PBMCs. This chain connects TRBV18 to TRBJ1-1; no clear D gene. The receptor was derived from a human donor in good health. The chain's CDR3 is CASSPDQRSEAFF. The CDR3 DNA follows: TGTGCCAGCTCACCAGATCAGCGGTCGGAAGCTTTCTTT.